Listed below are T cell receptor beta chains from one sample, sequenced in a study of radiation and T cells in renal cell carcinoma. Sequenced by immunoSEQ multiplex PCR; TCRdb stores in-frame clones only, minus some. The sample contains some 150,000 clones, roughly 83% of which appear only once. The sample was blood, taken from a patient whose treatment included radiotherapy and nephrectomy. All receptors come from a woman aged 45-59 years with renal cell carcinoma. CDR3s include the opening cysteine and the closing phenylalanine or tryptophan. The D gene is left open where the match is weak. Rows may omit the clone size; those that give it use once, few, many or a size class.

TGTGCCAGCAGGTATGGACAGTTCACGAGCTCCTACGAGCAGTACTTC	CASRYGQFTSSYEQYF	TRBV13	-	-	TRBJ2-7
TGTGCCAGCAGCTCCACCCTTCCCGGGAACGATCTTAACTATGGCTACACCTTC	CASSSTLPGNDLNYGYTF	TRBV11-2	-	-	TRBJ1-2
TGCGCCAGCAGGCCCGACAGGGGAGCTCAGCCCCAGCATTTT	CASRPDRGAQPQHF	TRBV10-2	TRBD1	-	TRBJ1-5
TGTGCCAGCAGCACCGGACAGGGGGGTGAGCAGTTCTTC	CASSTGQGGEQFF	TRBV5-8	TRBD1	-	TRBJ2-1
TGTGCCAGCAGTGAAGCTACCCAGTCCGGGACCTTC	CASSEATQSGTF	TRBV2	-	-	TRBJ1-2
TGTGCCAGCAGCTTAGCATCTGGGCTTGGCTACACCTTC	CASSLASGLGYTF	TRBV7-2	-	few	TRBJ1-2
TGCGCCAGCAGCCAAGACAGGGGCCGATATAATTCACCCCTCCACTTT	CASSQDRGRYNSPLHF	TRBV4-3	-	-	TRBJ1-6
TGTGCCAGCAGCTTACCTGATTCCGGGGCGCAGTATTTT	CASSLPDSGAQYF	TRBV7-2	-	-	TRBJ2-3
TGTGCCAGCAGCGCCGGGGGACCAGCCTACGAGCAGTACTTC	CASSAGGPAYEQYF	TRBV9	-	-	TRBJ2-7
TGTGCCATCAGTGAGTCTCGGCTAGCGGGGGGCTACGAGCAGTACTTC	CAISESRLAGGYEQYF	TRBV10-3	TRBD2	-	TRBJ2-7
TGTGCCAGCAGTCGTGAGTACACCATATATTTT	CASSREYTIYF	TRBV25-1	-	few	TRBJ1-3
TGTGCCAGCAGTGAAGCCTCTACTAACACTGAAGCTTTCTTT	CASSEASTNTEAFF	TRBV2	-	few	TRBJ1-1
TGCGCCAGCAGCTCGTCGGGGTCTAACTATGGCTACACCTTC	CASSSSGSNYGYTF	TRBV5-1	-	-	TRBJ1-2
TGTGCCAGCAGCCCCCGGGTCACAGATACGCAGTATTTT	CASSPRVTDTQYF	TRBV7-2	-	-	TRBJ2-3
TGTGCCAGCAGCTTAGAAATTCTAGCTAACTATGGCTACACCTTC	CASSLEILANYGYTF	TRBV7-9	-	few	TRBJ1-2
TGTGCCAGCAGTTACTCAAGTGCGAAGGGAAGTTTCACCATATATTTT	CASSYSSAKGSFTIYF	TRBV6-5	-	-	TRBJ1-3
TGCAGTGCTAGGTGGAGTAACATTCAGTACTTC	CSARWSNIQYF	TRBV20-1	-	once	TRBJ2-4
TGCGCCAGCAGCTTGGATGGACAGGGACAAGGAAACACCATATATTTT	CASSLDGQGQGNTIYF	TRBV5-1	TRBD1	many	TRBJ1-3
TGTGCCAGCAGCGTAGCTGGCGGGGACGAGCAGTACTTC	CASSVAGGDEQYF	TRBV9	-	-	TRBJ2-7
TGTGCCAGCAGCTTTCTAGGAATGGCGAACACTGAAGCTTTCTTT	CASSFLGMANTEAFF	TRBV7-9	-	once	TRBJ1-1
TGTGCCAGCAGCTCATGGAGACAATCCCAAGAGACCCAGTACTTC	CASSSWRQSQETQYF	TRBV13	-	-	TRBJ2-5
TGTGCCAGCACCGAGGTTCAGCCCCAGCATTTT	CASTEVQPQHF	TRBV5-8	-	-	TRBJ1-5
TGTGCCAGCAGTTACGGAGGGGCTCCTGAAGCTTTCTTT	CASSYGGAPEAFF	TRBV6-5	-	-	TRBJ1-1
TGTGCCAGCAGTGCCAACACTGAAGCTTTCTTT	CASSANTEAFF	TRBV2	-	-	TRBJ1-1
TGTGCTAGTGGTCTAATGGGGGGCTCTGAAGCTTTCTTT	CASGLMGGSEAFF	TRBV12-5	-	-	TRBJ1-1
TGCGCCAGCAGCTTGGGGACTGGGCAAGAGACCCAGTACTTC	CASSLGTGQETQYF	TRBV5-1	-	-	TRBJ2-5
TGCGCCAGCCGGACAGGGTATGAGCAGTTCTTC	CASRTGYEQFF	TRBV5-1	TRBD1	-	TRBJ2-1
TGTGCCAGCAGCCAAGACGCGACGAACATTCAGTACTTC	CASSQDATNIQYF	TRBV14	-	few	TRBJ2-4
TGTGCCAGCAGCTTGGAAATTACGAACACTGAAGCTTTCTTT	CASSLEITNTEAFF	TRBV5-6	-	-	TRBJ1-1
TGCGCCAGCAGCCCCGTTTGGGGACAGAGCGAGTATTTT	CASSPVWGQSEYF	TRBV5-1	TRBD1	once	TRBJ2-3
TGTGCCAGCTCACCACCGGGGAATGAGCAGTTCTTC	CASSPPGNEQFF	TRBV18	-	-	TRBJ2-1
TGCGCCAGCAGCGTACCGGGACAGGGGGCCAAAGCTTTCTTT	CASSVPGQGAKAFF	TRBV5-1	TRBD1	-	TRBJ1-1
TGTGCCAGCAGGCGCGGACAGGTTGGGGCCAACGTCCTGACTTTC	CASRRGQVGANVLTF	TRBV6-6	TRBD1	-	TRBJ2-6
TGTGCCAGCAGCCCACTAGTGGACGAGCAGTACTTC	CASSPLVDEQYF	TRBV6-6	-	-	TRBJ2-7
TGTGCCAGCAGCTTCCCCGGGGCCCCCTACGAGCAGTACTTC	CASSFPGAPYEQYF	TRBV5-5	-	-	TRBJ2-7
TGTGCCAGCAGCGGGGAGGGACAGGGAGTGGGTCTTGGAGCTTTCTTT	CASSGEGQGVGLGAFF	TRBV7-9	TRBD1	-	TRBJ1-1
TGTGCCAGCAGTAACTCGGGGGATGAAGCTTTCTTT	CASSNSGDEAFF	TRBV6-5	-	-	TRBJ1-1
TGCGCCAGCAGCCAAGAAAGCACGGGAAACACTGAAGCTTTCTTT	CASSQESTGNTEAFF	TRBV4-3	-	-	TRBJ1-1
TGTGCCAGCAGCTTAGGACAGGGGGGCTACAATGAGCAGTTCTTC	CASSLGQGGYNEQFF	TRBV7-2	TRBD1	-	TRBJ2-1
TGCAGCGTTCAATTCGGGGGTCAAGAGACCCAGTACTTC	CSVQFGGQETQYF	TRBV29-1	-	-	TRBJ2-5
TGTGCCAGCAGCCCGGGACAGGTTAAAGCCGCAGGGACTCTATTC	CASSPGQVKAAGTLF	TRBV7-2	TRBD1	-	TRBJ2-7
TGTGCCTGGAACCGGGACAGGGGTGAAAAACTGTTTTTT	CAWNRDRGEKLFF	TRBV30	TRBD1	-	TRBJ1-4
TGTGCCACCCGACTAGCGGGGGGCTACGAGCAGTACTTC	CATRLAGGYEQYF	TRBV2	TRBD2	-	TRBJ2-7
TGTGCCAGCTCAGCATCGGGACAGGGCAACTATAATTCACCCCTCCACTTT	CASSASGQGNYNSPLHF	TRBV18	TRBD1	-	TRBJ1-6
TGTGCCAGTAGTGGAGACCCTTCAGACAGCATTCAGTACTTC	CASSGDPSDSIQYF	TRBV19	-	-	TRBJ2-4
TGTGCCAGCAGCTCTGACAGGGCGCGAGTGGGAGAGACCCAGTACTTC	CASSSDRARVGETQYF	TRBV5-6	TRBD1	-	TRBJ2-5
TGTGCCTGGGAAGGTGAGGGGGCGCGGCAAGAGACCCAGTACTTC	CAWEGEGARQETQYF	TRBV30	TRBD1	once	TRBJ2-5
TGTGCCAGCAGTGAGGACAGGGGAGATCAGCCCCAGCATTTT	CASSEDRGDQPQHF	TRBV2	TRBD1	-	TRBJ1-5
TGCGCCAGCAGCCAGGCCTTAGGCGTTAGAACAGATACGCAGTATTTT	CASSQALGVRTDTQYF	TRBV4-3	-	-	TRBJ2-3
TGCGCCAGCAGCCGAGATCCTAGACAGGGAGTCGGAACTGAAGCTTTCTTT	CASSRDPRQGVGTEAFF	TRBV4-1	TRBD1	once	TRBJ1-1
TGTGCCAGCAGTGGGGCGACTAGTTTCTACGAGCAGTACTTC	CASSGATSFYEQYF	TRBV2	-	-	TRBJ2-7
TGTGCCAGCAGCGGCGCGGGGAGTGAGACCCAGTACTTC	CASSGAGSETQYF	TRBV9	-	-	TRBJ2-5
TGTGCCAGCAGTTACGGGGGAGAAGCTTTCTTT	CASSYGGEAFF	TRBV6-6	-	-	TRBJ1-1